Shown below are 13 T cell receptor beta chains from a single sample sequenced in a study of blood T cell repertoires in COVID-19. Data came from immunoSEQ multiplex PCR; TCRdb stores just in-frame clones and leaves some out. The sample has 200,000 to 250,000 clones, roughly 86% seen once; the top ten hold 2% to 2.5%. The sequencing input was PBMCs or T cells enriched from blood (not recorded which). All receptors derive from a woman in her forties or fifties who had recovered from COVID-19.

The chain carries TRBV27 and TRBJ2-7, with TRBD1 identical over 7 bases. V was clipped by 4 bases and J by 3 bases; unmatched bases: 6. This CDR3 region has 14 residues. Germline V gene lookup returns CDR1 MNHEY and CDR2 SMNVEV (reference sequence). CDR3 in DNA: TGTGCCAGCAGTTCGACAGGGTTGATCTACGAGCAGTACTTC. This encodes CASSSTGLIYEQYF.

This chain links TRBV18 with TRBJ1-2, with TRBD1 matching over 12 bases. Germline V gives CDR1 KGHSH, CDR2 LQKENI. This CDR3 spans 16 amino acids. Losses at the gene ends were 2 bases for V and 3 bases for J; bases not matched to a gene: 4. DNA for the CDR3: TGTGCCAGCTCACCAGCCGGGACAGGGGGCGACTATGGCTACACCTTC. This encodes CASSPAGTGGDYGYTF. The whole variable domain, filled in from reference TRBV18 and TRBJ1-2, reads NAGVMQNPRHLVRRRGQEARLRCSPMKGHSHVYWYRQLPEEGLKFMVYLQKENIIDESGMPKERFSAEFPKEGPSILRIQQVVRGDSAAYFCASSPAGTGGDYGYTFGSGTRLTVV.

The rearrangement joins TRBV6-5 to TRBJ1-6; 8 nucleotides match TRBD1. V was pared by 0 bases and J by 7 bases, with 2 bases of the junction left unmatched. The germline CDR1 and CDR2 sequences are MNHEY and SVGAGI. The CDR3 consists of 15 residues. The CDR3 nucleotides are TGTGCCAGCAGTTACTCCCACAGGGGGAATTCACCCCTCCACTTT. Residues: CASSYSHRGNSPLHF.

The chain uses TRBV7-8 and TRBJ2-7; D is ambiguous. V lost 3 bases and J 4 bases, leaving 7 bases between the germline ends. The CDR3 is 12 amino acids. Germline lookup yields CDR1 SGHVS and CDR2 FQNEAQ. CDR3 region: CASSFSGYEQYF. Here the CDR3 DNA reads TGTGCCAGCAGCTTTTCAGGTTACGAGCAGTACTTC.

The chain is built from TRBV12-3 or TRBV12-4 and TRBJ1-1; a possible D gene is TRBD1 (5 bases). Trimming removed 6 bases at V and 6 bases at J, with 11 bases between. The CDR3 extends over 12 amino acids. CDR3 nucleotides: TGTGCCAGCAGCTGGGGGGTGTCTGAAGCTTTCTTT. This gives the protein CASSWGVSEAFF.

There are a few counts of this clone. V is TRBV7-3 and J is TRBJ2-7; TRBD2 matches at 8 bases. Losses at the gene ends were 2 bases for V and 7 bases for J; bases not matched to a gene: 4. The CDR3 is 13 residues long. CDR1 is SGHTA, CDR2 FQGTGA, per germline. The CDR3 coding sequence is TGTGCCAGCAGCTTATTAGCGGGATTGGAGCAGTACTTC. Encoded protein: CASSLLAGLEQYF.

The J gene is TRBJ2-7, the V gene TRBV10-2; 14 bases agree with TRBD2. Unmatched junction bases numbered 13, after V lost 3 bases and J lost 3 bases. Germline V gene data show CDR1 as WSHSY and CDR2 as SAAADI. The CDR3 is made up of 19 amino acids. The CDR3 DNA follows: TGCGCCAGCAGTGACAGGGGGAGACTAGCGGGAGGGCCGGGCTACGAGCAGTACTTC. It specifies CASSDRGRLAGGPGYEQYF.

The CDR3 DNA follows: TGCGCCAGCAGCCAAGGACTAGCGGGGGGGCAAAATGAGCAGTTCTTC. It yields the protein CASSQGLAGGQNEQFF. The chain couples TRBV4-1 to TRBJ2-1; 14 bases line up with TRBD2. Germline CDR1 reads MGHRA; CDR2 reads YSYEKL. The CDR3 is 16 residues long. V was clipped by 1 base and J by 7 bases; unmatched bases: 3.

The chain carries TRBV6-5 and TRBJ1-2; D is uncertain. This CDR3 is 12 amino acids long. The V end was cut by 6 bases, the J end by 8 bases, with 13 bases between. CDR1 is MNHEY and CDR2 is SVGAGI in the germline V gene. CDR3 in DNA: TGTGCCAGCAGATCGGGAGTTAAGGGCTACACCTTC. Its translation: CASRSGVKGYTF.

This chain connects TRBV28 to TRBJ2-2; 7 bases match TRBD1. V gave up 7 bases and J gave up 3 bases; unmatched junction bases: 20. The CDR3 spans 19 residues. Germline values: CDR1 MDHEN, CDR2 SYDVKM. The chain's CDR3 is CASTPIGVRDRTYTGELFF. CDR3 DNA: TGTGCCAGCACCCCAATTGGGGTACGGGACAGAACATACACCGGGGAGCTGTTTTTT.

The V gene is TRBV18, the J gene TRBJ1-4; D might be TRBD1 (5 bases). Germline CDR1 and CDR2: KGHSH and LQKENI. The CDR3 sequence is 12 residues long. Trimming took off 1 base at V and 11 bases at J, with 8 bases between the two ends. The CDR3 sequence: CASSPLGGKLFF. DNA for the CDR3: TGTGCCAGCTCACCACTGGGGGGGAAACTGTTTTTT.

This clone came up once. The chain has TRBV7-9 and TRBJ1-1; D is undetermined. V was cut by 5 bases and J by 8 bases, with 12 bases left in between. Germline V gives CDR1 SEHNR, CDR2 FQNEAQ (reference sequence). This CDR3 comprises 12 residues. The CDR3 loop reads CASSQMGREAFF. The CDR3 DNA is TGTGCCAGCAGCCAAATGGGGAGGGAAGCTTTCTTT.

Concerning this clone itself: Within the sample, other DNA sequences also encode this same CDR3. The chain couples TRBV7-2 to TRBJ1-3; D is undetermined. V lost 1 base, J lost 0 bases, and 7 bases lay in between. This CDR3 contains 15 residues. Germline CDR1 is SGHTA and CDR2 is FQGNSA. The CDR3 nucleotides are TGTGCCAGCAGCTTAGATCTGAGCTCTGGAAACACCATATATTTT. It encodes CASSLDLSSGNTIYF.